The rows below give T cell receptor beta chains drawn from one sample of a study of T cells in Graves' hyperthyroidism and ophthalmopathy. TCRdb re-called the multiplex PCR reads through MiXCR, storing one row per CDR3 protein. The sample lists about 500,000 distinct CDR3 sequences; around an eighth were seen once. What was sequenced was blood. Every receptor here comes from a woman under 30 with Graves' hyperthyroidism. CDR3s include the opening cysteine and the closing phenylalanine or tryptophan. A D gene is named only where the DNA matches it firmly. Clone sizes are given selectively: once, few, many, or a class where the clone is expanded.

CDR3nt | CDR3aa | j_gene | d_gene | abundance | v_gene
TGTGCCAGCAGCCACCGGACAGGGTACAACGAAAAACTGTTTTTT | CASSHRTGYNEKLFF | TRBJ1-4 | TRBD1 | few | TRBV14
TGCGCCAGCAGCCCGCAAGCGGGAGGTCCCAATGAGCAGTTCTTC | CASSPQAGGPNEQFF | TRBJ2-1 | TRBD2 | many | TRBV5-1
TGTGCCAGCAGTATTCGGACAGATTTAACCGGGGAGCTGTTTTTT | CASSIRTDLTGELFF | TRBJ2-2 | . | . | TRBV12-3/TRBV12-4
TGTGCCAGCAACATCTGGGACGGCGCCATTGATCAGCCCCAGCATTTT | CASNIWDGAIDQPQHF | TRBJ1-5 | . | . | TRBV6-1
TGCAGTGCGACGGCTAGCGGAGGAGGGACAGATACGCAGTATTTT | CSATASGGGTDTQYF | TRBJ2-3 | TRBD2 | . | TRBV20-1
TGTGCCAGTAGTATAGGGAGCGGGAGCCCCGAGCAGTTCTTC | CASSIGSGSPEQFF | TRBJ2-1 | TRBD2 | many | TRBV19
TGTGCCAGCAGCATATCCGGTGGCAGGGCGGGAACTGAAGCTTTCTTT | CASSISGGRAGTEAFF | TRBJ1-1 | . | many | TRBV11-3
TGCAGTGTTGAGACCGCGACTAGCACAGATACGCAGTATTTT | CSVETATSTDTQYF | TRBJ2-3 | . | few | TRBV20-1
TGTGCCAGCAGCGCGGCCGCGTGGGGCTATGGCTACACCTTC | CASSAAAWGYGYTF | TRBJ1-2 | . | few | TRBV11-2
TGTGCCAGCAGCTTATATTACGAGCAGTACTTC | CASSLYYEQYF | TRBJ2-7 | . | many | TRBV11-3
TGCAGCGTTTGGGCAGGGGGCTACGAGCAGTACTTC | CSVWAGGYEQYF | TRBJ2-7 | TRBD1 | many | TRBV29-1
TGTGCCAGCAGTGAATCGGGGACTAGCGGATTCGGGACCCAGTACTTC | CASSESGTSGFGTQYF | TRBJ2-5 | TRBD2 | . | TRBV2
TGTGCCAGCAGCTTGAATCCACTGGGCCAGCAGTTCTTC | CASSLNPLGQQFF | TRBJ2-1 | . | many | TRBV11-3
TGTGCCAGCAGCCCTTCCGGGACAGGGAGATATGGCTACACCTTC | CASSPSGTGRYGYTF | TRBJ1-2 | TRBD1 | many | TRBV9
TGTGCCTGGAGGGGGTACATCTTGCCTGAGCAGTTCTTC | CAWRGYILPEQFF | TRBJ2-1 | . | many | TRBV30
TGTGCCAGCAGTTACGGGTCTAGCGGGAGGGCCGGGGAGACCCAGTACTTC | CASSYGSSGRAGETQYF | TRBJ2-5 | TRBD2 | . | TRBV12-3/TRBV12-4
TGTGCCAGCACCCCGGACAGTTATTACACTGAAGCTTTCTTT | CASTPDSYYTEAFF | TRBJ1-1 | . | . | TRBV7-6
TGTGCCAGCAGCCCCTGGGCTGAGATACGGAATGAGCAGTTCTTC | CASSPWAEIRNEQFF | TRBJ2-1 | . | few | TRBV9
TGTGCCAGTAGTCCCATTGGTGCCTCCCTATGGGCAGGGGGCGGCAATCAGCCCCAGCATTTT | CASSPIGASLWAGGGNQPQHF | TRBJ1-5 | TRBD1 | many | TRBV19
TGTGCCAGCAGCCAAGAGTGGGGGCTGAACACTGAAGCTTTCTTT | CASSQEWGLNTEAFF | TRBJ1-1 | . | . | TRBV3-1
TGCAGTGCTAGAGAACAAAATCAGCCCCAGCATTTT | CSAREQNQPQHF | TRBJ1-5 | . | few | TRBV20-1
TGTGCCAGCAGTTACAGGGGGAATCGGCTGACTAGCTCTGGGGCCAACGTCCTGACTTTC | CASSYRGNRLTSSGANVLTF | TRBJ2-6 | TRBD1 | many | TRBV2
TGTGCCAGCAGGGACAGCCTACCTCGAGGCGAGCAGTACTTC | CASRDSLPRGEQYF | TRBJ2-7 | . | many | TRBV6-1
TGTGCCAGCAGTGAAGCGCGTATAACCGTCCGGGGCGGCGAGCAGTACTTC | CASSEARITVRGGEQYF | TRBJ2-7 | . | . | TRBV2
TGTGCCAGCAGATACCGACCGAACACTGAAGCTTTCTTT | CASRYRPNTEAFF | TRBJ1-1 | . | many | TRBV28
TGTGCCACCGAGCGGGAGGGCCGCGGTGAGCAGTTCTTC | CATEREGRGEQFF | TRBJ2-1 | TRBD2 | few | TRBV24-1
TGTGCCAGCACCTTCTTAGAAGGAGGGGCGGGAGGGGGTGAGCAGTTCTTC | CASTFLEGGAGGGEQFF | TRBJ2-1 | TRBD2 | many | TRBV7-8
TGTGCCAGCAGTGAAGTCGGGGACGGACTTCAGTACTTC | CASSEVGDGLQYF | TRBJ2-4 | . | . | TRBV6-1
TGTGCCAGCAGCCAAGATCTGAGGGGACCCCAGCCCCAGCATTTT | CASSQDLRGPQPQHF | TRBJ1-5 | . | many | TRBV3-1
TGTGCCAGCAGGGTGCAAGTGAACACTGAAGCTTTCTTT | CASRVQVNTEAFF | TRBJ1-1 | . | many | TRBV6-1
TGTGCCAGCTCCCTCCGGGGAAACGAGCAGTTCTTC | CASSLRGNEQFF | TRBJ2-1 | . | many | TRBV12-3/TRBV12-4
TGCAGCGTTGAGTCACAGGGGTTCCCAGATACGCAGTATTTT | CSVESQGFPDTQYF | TRBJ2-3 | TRBD1 | few | TRBV29-1
TGTGCCAGCAGCTACCGGGTGGGTCAAAGCAATCAGCCCCAGCATTTT | CASSYRVGQSNQPQHF | TRBJ1-5 | . | . | TRBV5-5
TGTGCCAGTAGTATTCACGGAAACTATGGCTACACCTTC | CASSIHGNYGYTF | TRBJ1-2 | . | many | TRBV19
TGCAGTGCTAGAGTCCACGGATCCTACGAGCAGTACTTC | CSARVHGSYEQYF | TRBJ2-7 | . | many | TRBV20-1
TGTGCCAGTACCCAGGACTACCGCCCCGGGGAGCTGTTTTTT | CASTQDYRPGELFF | TRBJ2-2 | . | many | TRBV19
TGTGCCAGCAGCGTAGAAGCCCCCGATAGCGGTATTGAGCAGTTCTTC | CASSVEAPDSGIEQFF | TRBJ2-1 | . | . | TRBV9
TGTGCCAGCAGGAGGAGGGATAGCAATCAGCCCCAGCATTTT | CASRRRDSNQPQHF | TRBJ1-5 | . | many | TRBV6-1
TGTGCCAGCAGTTTTGGGCTAGAGGCCTACAATGAGCAGTTCTTC | CASSFGLEAYNEQFF | TRBJ2-1 | . | many | TRBV27
TGTGCTAGTGGTTTGGACGACTGGGATTCACCCCTCCACTTT | CASGLDDWDSPLHF | TRBJ1-6 | . | many | TRBV12-5
TGTGCCAGTAGTACTGGAGGGTCCGAGCAGTACTTC | CASSTGGSEQYF | TRBJ2-7 | . | . | TRBV19
TGCAGCGTTGGCAGCTCCTACAATGAGCAGTTCTTC | CSVGSSYNEQFF | TRBJ2-1 | . | few | TRBV29-1
TGTGCCAGCACGCATCCAGGGGGCGGCACTGAAGCTTTCTTT | CASTHPGGGTEAFF | TRBJ1-1 | TRBD1 | few | TRBV7-9
TGCAGTGCTCCCTGGACTAGCGGGAGTGGCACCGGGGAGCTGTTTTTT | CSAPWTSGSGTGELFF | TRBJ2-2 | TRBD2 | few | TRBV20-1
TGTGCCCTAGGCAAGGGCTGGAATGGCTACACCTTC | CALGKGWNGYTF | TRBJ1-2 | . | many | TRBV30
TGTGCCACCAGCGCAGGGGGTTGGAGGAACTATGGCTACACCTTC | CATSAGGWRNYGYTF | TRBJ1-2 | TRBD1 | many | TRBV15